The 6 T cell receptor beta chains given below trace back to one sample, sequenced in a study of somatic mutations in cytotoxic T cells in rheumatoid arthritis. Using immunoSEQ multiplex PCR, the repertoire was profiled, and TCRdb retains in-frame clones only, with some absent. The table includes 9,500 to 15,000 clones, 80% detected once. What was sequenced was CD8+ T cells sorted from blood. The receptors derive from a man aged 45-65 years in good health.

The V call is TRBV9, the J call TRBJ2-2; 8 nucleotides match TRBD1. With V trimmed by 3 bases and J by 5 bases, 12 bases remained unmatched. Germline lookup yields CDR1 SGDLS and CDR2 YYNGEE. The CDR3 contains 17 residues. CDR3 sequence: CASSDGQGVGLTGELFF. CDR3 sequence (DNA): TGTGCCAGCAGCGACGGACAGGGAGTGGGTCTGACCGGGGAGCTGTTTTTT.

The V and J genes are TRBV7-6 and TRBJ2-1, with D tentatively TRBD1 or TRBD2 (7 bases each). CDR1 SGHVS and CDR2 FNYEAQ come from the germline V gene. The CDR3 loop spans 19 amino acids. Trimming took 4 bases from V and 10 from J, leaving 32 bases between them. CDR3 bases: TGTGCCAGCAGCTCTTCCGGGACAGTGCATCAGCGGGGTGCGAGGGAGCAGTTCTTC. As protein: CASSSSGTVHQRGAREQFF.

V is TRBV5-4 and J is TRBJ2-7, with TRBD1 matching 7 bases. With V trimmed by 0 bases and J by 6 bases, 6 bases remained unmatched. The CDR3 length is 14 residues. The V gene's germline CDR1 is SGHNT and CDR2 YYREEE (reference sequence). The CDR3 loop is CASSLGQGSGEQYF. CDR3 sequence (DNA): TGTGCCAGCAGCTTGGGACAGGGTAGTGGCGAGCAGTACTTC.

The rearrangement joins TRBV5-1 to TRBJ2-2, with D tentatively TRBD2 (5 bases). V lost 5 bases and J 1 base, leaving 21 bases between the germline ends. Germline CDR1 SGHRS, CDR2 YFSETQ. CDR3 size: 18 residues. The CDR3 region is CASRPEVGGPLNTGELFF. The CDR3 DNA reads as TGCGCCAGCAGGCCGGAGGTAGGAGGCCCATTGAACACCGGGGAGCTGTTTTTT. Full variable domain (rest looked up from reference TRBV5-1 and TRBJ2-2): KAGVTQTPRYLIKTRGQQVTLSCSPISGHRSVSWYQQTPGQGLQFLFEYFSETQRNKGNFPGRFSGRQFSNSRSEMNVSTLELGDSALYLCASRPEVGGPLNTGELFFGEGSRLTVL.

This chain uses TRBV7-9 with TRBJ1-3; 10 nucleotides line up with TRBD1. Trimming cost V 4 bases and J 8 bases; bases outside gene matches: 14. Germline V gene sequence: CDR1 SEHNR, CDR2 FQNEAQ (reference sequence). The CDR3 runs 17 residues. For the CDR3, the DNA is TGTGCCAGCAGCTCTTACGACCTAGGACAGGGGGGGGACACCATATATTTT. It translates to CASSSYDLGQGGDTIYF.

The J gene is TRBJ2-1, the V gene TRBV5-6; unclear D gene. Deletions cut 0 bases from V and 7 bases from J, with 11 bases between. The germline V gene has CDR1 SGHDT and CDR2 YYEEEE. The CDR3 is 14 residues long. DNA of the CDR3: TGTGCCAGCAGCTTGGGACCATTGGTGAATGAGCAGTTCTTC. This encodes CASSLGPLVNEQFF. Looking up the rest from reference TRBV5-6 and TRBJ2-1 gives the full variable domain: DAGVTQSPTHLIKTRGQQVTLRCSPKSGHDTVSWYQQALGQGPQFIFQYYEEEERQRGNFPDRFSGHQFPNYSSELNVNALLLGDSALYLCASSLGPLVNEQFFGPGTRLTVL.